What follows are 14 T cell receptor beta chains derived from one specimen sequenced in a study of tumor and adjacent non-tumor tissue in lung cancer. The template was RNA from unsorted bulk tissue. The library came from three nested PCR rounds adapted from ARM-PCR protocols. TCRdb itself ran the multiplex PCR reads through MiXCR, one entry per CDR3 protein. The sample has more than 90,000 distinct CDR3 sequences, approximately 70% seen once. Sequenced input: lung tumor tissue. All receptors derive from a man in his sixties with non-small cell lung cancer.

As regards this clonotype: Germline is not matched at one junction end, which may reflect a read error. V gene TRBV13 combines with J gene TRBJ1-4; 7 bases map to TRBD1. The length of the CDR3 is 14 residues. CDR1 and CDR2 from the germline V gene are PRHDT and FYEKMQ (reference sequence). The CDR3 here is CASSQGTAGVKPFF. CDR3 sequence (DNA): TGTGCCAGCAGCCAGGGGACAGCGGGTGTAAAACCGTTTTTT.

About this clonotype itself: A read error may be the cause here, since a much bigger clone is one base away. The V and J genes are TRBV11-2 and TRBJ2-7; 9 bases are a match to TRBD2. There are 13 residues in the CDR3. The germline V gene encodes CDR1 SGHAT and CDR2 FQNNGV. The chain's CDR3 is CDSSLGLAPEQYF. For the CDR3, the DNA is TGTGACAGCAGCTTAGGACTAGCGCCCGAGCAGTACTTC.

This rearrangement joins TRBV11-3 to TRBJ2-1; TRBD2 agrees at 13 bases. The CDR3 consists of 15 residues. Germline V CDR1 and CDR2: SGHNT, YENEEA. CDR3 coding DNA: TGTTCCATCAGCCACTGGACTAGCGGGAGCCATGAGCAGTTCTTC. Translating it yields CSISHWTSGSHEQFF.

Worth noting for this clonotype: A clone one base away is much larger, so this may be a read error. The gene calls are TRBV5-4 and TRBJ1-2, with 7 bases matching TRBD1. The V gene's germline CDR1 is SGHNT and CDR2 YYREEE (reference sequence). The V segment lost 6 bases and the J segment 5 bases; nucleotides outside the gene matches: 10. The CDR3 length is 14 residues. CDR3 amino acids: CASNPDRVGYGYTF. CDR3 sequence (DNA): TGTGCCAGCAACCCTGACAGGGTCGGTTATGGCTACACCTTC.

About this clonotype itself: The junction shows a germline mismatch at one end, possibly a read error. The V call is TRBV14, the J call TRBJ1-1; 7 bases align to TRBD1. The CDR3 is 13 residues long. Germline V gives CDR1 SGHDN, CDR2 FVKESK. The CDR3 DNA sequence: TGTGCCAGCAGCCAGATCAGGGGGAGTGGAGCTCTCTTT. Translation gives CASSQIRGSGALF.

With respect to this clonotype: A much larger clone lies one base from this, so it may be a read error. Written as DNA, the CDR3 is TGTGCCAGCAGCGCCGGGACACATTATGGCTACACCTTC. It is translated as CASSAGTHYGYTF. The rearrangement uses TRBV7-9 and TRBJ1-2; D perhaps matches TRBD1 (6 bases). The germline V and J ends were trimmed by 5 bases and 5 bases, with 12 bases remaining between them. The CDR3 sequence is 13 residues long. Looked up from germline, CDR1 is SEHNR and CDR2 is FQNEAQ (reference sequence).

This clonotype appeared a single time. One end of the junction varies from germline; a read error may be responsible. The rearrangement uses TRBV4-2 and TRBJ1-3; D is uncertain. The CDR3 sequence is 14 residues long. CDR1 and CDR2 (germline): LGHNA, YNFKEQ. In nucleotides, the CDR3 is TGTGTCAGCCGCCAAGACGACTCTGGATACACCATATATTTT. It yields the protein CVSRQDDSGYTIYF.

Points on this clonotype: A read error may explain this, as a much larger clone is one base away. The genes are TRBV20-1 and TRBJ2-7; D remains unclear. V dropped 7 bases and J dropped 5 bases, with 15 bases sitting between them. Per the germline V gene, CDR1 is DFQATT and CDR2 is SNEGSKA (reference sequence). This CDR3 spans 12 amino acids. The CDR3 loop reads CSDLGLLHEQYF. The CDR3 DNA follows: TGCAGTGACCTCGGCCTCCTCCACGAGCAGTACTTC.

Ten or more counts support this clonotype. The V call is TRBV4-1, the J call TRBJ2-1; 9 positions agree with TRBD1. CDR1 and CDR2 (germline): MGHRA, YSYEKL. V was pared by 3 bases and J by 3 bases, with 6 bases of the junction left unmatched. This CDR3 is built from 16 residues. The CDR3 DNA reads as TGCGCCAGCAGCCAGGTTGGACAGGGGAACTACAATGAGCAGTTCTTC. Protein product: CASSQVGQGNYNEQFF.

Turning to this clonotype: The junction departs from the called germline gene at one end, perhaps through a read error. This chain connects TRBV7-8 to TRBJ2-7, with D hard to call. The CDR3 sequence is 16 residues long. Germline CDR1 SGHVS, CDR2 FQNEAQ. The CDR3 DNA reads TGTGCCAGCAGCCCAGGCCCCGACCTCGCCAACTACGAGCAGGACTTC. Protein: CASSPGPDLANYEQDF.

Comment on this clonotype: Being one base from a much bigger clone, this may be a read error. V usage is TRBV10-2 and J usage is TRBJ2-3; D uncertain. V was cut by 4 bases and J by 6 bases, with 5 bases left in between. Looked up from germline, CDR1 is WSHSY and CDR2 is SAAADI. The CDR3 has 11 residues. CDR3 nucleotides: TGCGCCAGCAGTGGTGGTGATACGCAGTATTTT. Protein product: CASSGGDTQYF.

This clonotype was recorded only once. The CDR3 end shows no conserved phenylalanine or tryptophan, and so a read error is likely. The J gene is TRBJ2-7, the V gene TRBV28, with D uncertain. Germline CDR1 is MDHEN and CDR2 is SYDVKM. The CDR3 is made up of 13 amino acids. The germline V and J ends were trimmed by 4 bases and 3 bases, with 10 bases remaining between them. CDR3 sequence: CASSSTGGYEQYY. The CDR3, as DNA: TGTGCCAGCAGTTCGACTGGCGGCTACGAGCAGTACTAC.

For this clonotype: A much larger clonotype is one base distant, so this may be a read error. The CDR3 reads CASSSPVYRYSGNTIYF. The CDR3 DNA reads as TGTGCCAGCAGCTCTCCAGTGTACAGGTACTCTGGAAACACCATATATTTT. V usage is TRBV13 and J usage is TRBJ1-3, with TRBD1 as a possible D gene (5 bases). In germline, CDR1 is PRHDT, CDR2 FYEKMQ (reference sequence). The CDR3 length is 17 residues. The V end lost 4 bases, the J end lost 0 bases, and 16 bases lay between the germline ends.

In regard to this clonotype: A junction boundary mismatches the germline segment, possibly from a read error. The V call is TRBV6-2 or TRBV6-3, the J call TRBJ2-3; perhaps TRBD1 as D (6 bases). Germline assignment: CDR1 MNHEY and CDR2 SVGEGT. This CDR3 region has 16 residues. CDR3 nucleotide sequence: TGTGCTAGCAGTTATAGAGCGGAAGATAGGACAGAAACGCAGTATTTT. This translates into CASSYRAEDRTETQYF.